This TCR beta chain was profiled in a study of T cells expressing NK-cell markers. TCRdb re-called the 5' RACE reads; every CDR3 protein appears as one record, without DNA. Its table lists 90,000 to 130,000 distinct CDR3 sequences. CDR3 length: 14 amino acids. Germline V gene sequence: CDR1 LNHNV, CDR2 YYDKDF (reference sequence). The rearrangement joins TRBV15 to TRBJ2-1; TCRdb names TRBD1, which stays unverified in the absence of DNA. The source material was blood T cells: a sorted CD56 or NKG2C T cell subset, CD4+ or CD8+ T cells, or bulk PBMC T cells (not recorded which). This clonotype was obtained from a woman aged 18 to 75 in good health. The CDR3 sequence is CATSRTGGYNEQFF.